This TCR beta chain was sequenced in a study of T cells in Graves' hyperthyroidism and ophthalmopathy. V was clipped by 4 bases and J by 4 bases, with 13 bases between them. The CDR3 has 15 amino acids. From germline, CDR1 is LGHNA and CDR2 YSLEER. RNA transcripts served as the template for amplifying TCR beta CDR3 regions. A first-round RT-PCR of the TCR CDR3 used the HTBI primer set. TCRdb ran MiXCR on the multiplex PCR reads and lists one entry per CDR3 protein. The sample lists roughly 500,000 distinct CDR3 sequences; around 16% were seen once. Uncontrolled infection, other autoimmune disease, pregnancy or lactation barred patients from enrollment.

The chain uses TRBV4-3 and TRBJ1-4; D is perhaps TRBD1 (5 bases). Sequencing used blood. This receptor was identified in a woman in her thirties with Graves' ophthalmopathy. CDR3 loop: CASSLSAGFNEKLFF. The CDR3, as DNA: TGCGCCAGCAGCCTAAGTGCAGGGTTTAATGAAAAACTGTTTTTT.